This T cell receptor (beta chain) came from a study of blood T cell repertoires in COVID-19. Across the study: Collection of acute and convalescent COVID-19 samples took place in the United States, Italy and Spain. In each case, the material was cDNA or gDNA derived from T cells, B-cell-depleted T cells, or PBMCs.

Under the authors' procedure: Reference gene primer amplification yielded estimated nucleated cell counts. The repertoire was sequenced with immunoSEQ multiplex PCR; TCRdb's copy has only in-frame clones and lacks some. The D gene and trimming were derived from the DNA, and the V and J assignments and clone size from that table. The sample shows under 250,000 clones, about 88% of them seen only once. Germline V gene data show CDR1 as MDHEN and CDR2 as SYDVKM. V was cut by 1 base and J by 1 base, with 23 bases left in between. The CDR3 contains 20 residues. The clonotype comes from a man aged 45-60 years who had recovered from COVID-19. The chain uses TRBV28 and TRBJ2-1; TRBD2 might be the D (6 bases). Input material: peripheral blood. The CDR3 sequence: CASSLFTLRRDQRSYNEQFF. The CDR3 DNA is TGTGCCAGCAGTTTATTTACCCTGCGGAGGGACCAACGATCCTACAATGAGCAGTTCTTC.